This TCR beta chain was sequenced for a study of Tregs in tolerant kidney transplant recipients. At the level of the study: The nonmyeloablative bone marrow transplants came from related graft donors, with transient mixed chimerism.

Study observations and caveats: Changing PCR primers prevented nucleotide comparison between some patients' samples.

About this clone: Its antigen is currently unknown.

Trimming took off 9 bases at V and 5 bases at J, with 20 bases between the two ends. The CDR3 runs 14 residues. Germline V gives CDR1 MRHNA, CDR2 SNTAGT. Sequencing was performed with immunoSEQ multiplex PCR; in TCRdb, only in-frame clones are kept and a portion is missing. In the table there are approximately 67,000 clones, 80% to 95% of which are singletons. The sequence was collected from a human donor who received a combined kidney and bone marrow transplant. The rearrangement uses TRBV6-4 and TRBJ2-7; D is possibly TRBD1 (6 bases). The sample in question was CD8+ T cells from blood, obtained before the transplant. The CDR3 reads CARTKRQDPHEQYF. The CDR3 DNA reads TGTGCCAGAACAAAAAGACAGGATCCCCACGAGCAGTACTTC.